The 14 T cell receptor beta chains presented below share a single source sample, sequenced in a study of blood T cell repertoires in COVID-19. Sequenced by immunoSEQ multiplex PCR; TCRdb stores in-frame clones only, minus some. The sample has 150,000 to 200,000 clones; approximately 80% are singletons. The specimen was peripheral blood. These receptors were obtained from a human donor in a cohort sampled during active COVID-19.

The V gene is TRBV6-6, the J gene TRBJ1-5, with 8 nucleotides matching TRBD1. Looked up from germline, CDR1 is MNHNY and CDR2 is SVGAGI (reference sequence). The CDR3 extends over 13 amino acids. V lost 8 bases to trimming and J lost 7 bases; unmatched junction nucleotides: 7. For the CDR3, the DNA is TGTGCCAGCTGGGACAGGCAGAAGCAGCCCCAGCATTTT. It is translated as CASWDRQKQPQHF.

The V gene is TRBV10-1, the J gene TRBJ2-7; 7 nucleotides match TRBD2. Germline V gene data show CDR1 as WNHNN and CDR2 as SYGVQD (reference sequence). The junction had 4 bases not matched to a gene; V was cut back by 2 bases and J by 6 bases. This CDR3 spans 13 amino acids. CDR3 sequence (DNA): TGCGCCAGCAGTGAGCGGGAGGATGGCGAGCAGTACTTC. This gives the protein CASSEREDGEQYF.

V is TRBV6-2 or TRBV6-3 and J is TRBJ1-4, with D unclear. The CDR3 spans 15 residues. Germline CDR1 and CDR2: MNHEY and SVGEGT. V gave up 5 bases and J gave up 5 bases, with 15 bases separating them. CDR3 region: CASSREGEGNEKLFF. CDR3 sequence (DNA): TGTGCCAGCAGTCGCGAGGGCGAAGGGAATGAAAAACTGTTTTTT.

V gene TRBV24-1 combines with J gene TRBJ2-1, with 7 bases that match TRBD2. The trim removed 7 bases at V and 7 bases at J, leaving 12 bases unmatched. Per the germline V gene, CDR1 is KGHDR and CDR2 is SFDVKD. This CDR3 comprises 15 residues. DNA for the CDR3: TGTGCCACCAGCTCACCCCTTGGGGGGGTTAATGAGCAGTTCTTC. Protein product: CATSSPLGGVNEQFF.

The table lists this clone with a count of one. The chain links TRBV9 to TRBJ2-7; 15 nucleotides agree with TRBD2. V lost 0 bases, J lost 2 bases, and 6 bases stayed unmatched. CDR1 and CDR2 from the germline V gene are SGDLS and YYNGEE. This CDR3 has 18 amino acids. CDR3 in DNA: TGTGCCAGCAGCGTAGGGACTAGCGGGAGGGCCTGGGCCTACGAGCAGTACTTC. Protein product: CASSVGTSGRAWAYEQYF.

The table lists this clone with a few counts. The genes are TRBV7-3 and TRBJ1-3; tentative D call: TRBD1 (6 bases). This CDR3 has 14 amino acids. The germline gives CDR1 SGHTA, CDR2 FQGTGA. Trimming took off 2 bases at V and 2 bases at J, with 7 bases between the two ends. CDR3 bases: TGTGCCAGCAGCTTAGGGGGCCCTGGAAACACCATATATTTT. This encodes CASSLGGPGNTIYF. Together with reference TRBV7-3 and TRBJ1-3, the CDR3 gives the full variable domain: GAGVSQTPSNKVTEKGKYVELRCDPISGHTALYWYRQSLGQGPEFLIYFQGTGAADDSGLPNDRFFAVRPEGSVSTLKIQRTERGDSAVYLCASSLGGPGNTIYFGEGSWLTVV.

In this sample, this clone turned up a few times. The V call is TRBV27, the J call TRBJ1-1; no reliable D call. Germline V gene data show CDR1 as MNHEY and CDR2 as SMNVEV (reference sequence). CDR3 length equals 14 residues. V was shortened by 2 bases and J by 7 bases, with 14 bases between the two germline ends. CDR3: CASSLGSGWDEAFF. DNA for the CDR3: TGTGCCAGCAGTTTAGGGAGTGGCTGGGATGAAGCTTTCTTT.

The chain recombines TRBV19 with TRBJ2-7; D gene ambiguous. This CDR3 has 16 residues. Germline assignment: CDR1 LNHDA and CDR2 SQIVND (reference sequence). V lost 3 bases, J lost 0 bases, and 15 bases lay in between. In nucleotides, the CDR3 is TGTGCCAGTAGTATCGGTGCGAGACACCTCTCCTACGAGCAGTACTTC. This codes for CASSIGARHLSYEQYF.

This clone has more than one count but fewer than ten. This sample also contains other DNA sequences that code for the same CDR3. The rearrangement uses TRBV5-1 and TRBJ2-2; 7 bases match TRBD1. CDR1 SGHRS and CDR2 YFSETQ come from the germline V gene. Losses at the gene ends were 0 bases for V and 4 bases for J; bases not matched to a gene: 3. The CDR3 length is 15 residues. The CDR3 sequence is CASSLGQGGTGELFF. The CDR3 coding sequence is TGCGCCAGCAGCTTGGGACAGGGCGGCACCGGGGAGCTGTTTTTT.

The CDR3, as DNA: TGTGCCAGCAGTGTTGAGGGCACCGGGGAGCTGTTTTTT. This translates into CASSVEGTGELFF. This chain connects TRBV6-4 to TRBJ2-2, with D perhaps TRBD2 (5 bases). CDR3 length: 13 residues. The germline gives CDR1 MRHNA, CDR2 SNTAGT. The V end was cut by 4 bases, the J end by 4 bases, with 7 bases between.

The V call is TRBV7-6, the J call TRBJ2-3, with TRBD2 identical over 8 bases. The ends lost 1 base at V and 6 bases at J; junction bases unmatched: 3. Germline-derived CDR1 and CDR2 are SGHVS and FNYEAQ. The CDR3 extends over 14 amino acids. CDR3 loop: CASSLVTGGDTQYF. The CDR3 DNA reads as TGTGCCAGCAGCTTAGTGACGGGGGGGGATACGCAGTATTTT.

V usage is TRBV7-3 and J usage is TRBJ2-7; no firm D call. CDR3 length: 12 residues. Looked up from germline, CDR1 is SGHTA and CDR2 is FQGTGA. V was clipped by 8 bases and J by 3 bases, with 11 bases between them. CDR3 sequence reads: CASCGGNYEQYF. CDR3 sequence (DNA): TGTGCCAGCTGTGGCGGAAACTACGAGCAGTACTTC.

V usage is TRBV7-9 and J usage is TRBJ2-1, with 10 bases that match TRBD2. Germline trimming cut 1 base from V and 11 bases from J; bases unmatched to any gene: 8. The CDR3 spans 15 residues. Per germline, CDR1 SEHNR and CDR2 FQNEAQ (reference sequence). This CDR3 reads CASSLVSGGSSKQFF. The CDR3 nucleotides read TGTGCCAGCAGCTTAGTTAGCGGGGGGTCAAGTAAGCAGTTCTTC.

The chain couples TRBV10-1 to TRBJ1-1; D remains ambiguous. The V gene lost 0 bases and the J gene lost 1 base, with 18 bases spanning the gap. CDR3 length: 18 amino acids. CDR1 and CDR2 from the germline V gene are WNHNN and SYGVQD (reference sequence). The CDR3 region is CASSESRPGDASNTEAFF. In DNA, the CDR3 is TGCGCCAGCAGTGAGTCTAGGCCAGGCGATGCCTCGAACACTGAAGCTTTCTTT.